This TCR beta chain emerged from a study of control samples from healthy donors and cancer patients. The protocol was immunoSEQ multiplex PCR, while the TCRdb copy is restricted to in-frame clones and leaves out a portion. Of 70,000 to 90,000 clones in the sample, about 90% were seen once. This CDR3 comprises 17 residues. After removal of 3 bases from V and 3 bases from J, the junction contained 14 bases not matched to a gene. Germline-derived CDR1 and CDR2 are SQVTM and ANQGSEA. The genes are TRBV29-1 and TRBJ1-1, with 9 bases that match TRBD1. The sample taken for sequencing was PBMCs. This TCR came from a woman aged 55-70 years with head and neck cancer. CDR3 in amino acids: CSVDRRDRDSWDTEAFF. Written as DNA, the CDR3 is TGCAGCGTTGACCGGCGGGACAGGGACTCGTGGGACACTGAAGCTTTCTTT.